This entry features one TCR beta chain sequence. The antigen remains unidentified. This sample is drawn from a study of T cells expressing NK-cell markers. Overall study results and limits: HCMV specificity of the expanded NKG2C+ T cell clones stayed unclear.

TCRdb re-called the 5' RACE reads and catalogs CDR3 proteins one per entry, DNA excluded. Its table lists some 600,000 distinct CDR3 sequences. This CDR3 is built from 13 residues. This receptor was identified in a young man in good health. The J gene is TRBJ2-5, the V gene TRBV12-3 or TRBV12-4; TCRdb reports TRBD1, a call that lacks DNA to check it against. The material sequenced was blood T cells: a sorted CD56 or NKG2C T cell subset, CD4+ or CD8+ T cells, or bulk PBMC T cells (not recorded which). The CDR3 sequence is CASRLAGGVAQYF.